This T cell receptor beta chain was profiled in a study of cytomegalovirus exposure and HLA in healthy donors. Study-wide points: A classifier reportedly called cytomegalovirus status with high sensitivity and specificity. Association with HLA alleles at 0.05 false discovery rate was found for 16,951 TCR beta sequences in a later analysis. The CMV antigen specificity of a few CMV-associated chains was confirmed through in vitro analysis.

Regarding this clone: Its antigen is as yet unknown.

V was cut by 4 bases and J by 4 bases, with 17 bases left in between. The CDR3 spans 16 residues. The germline V gene encodes CDR1 SGHNT and CDR2 YYREEE (reference sequence). PCR was performed using 60 Vbeta and 13 Jbeta primers. The assay was immunoSEQ multiplex PCR, and TCRdb's table has in-frame clones only and misses some. The sample holds approximately 110,000 clones, 74% seen once. Among the donors, all were healthy bone marrow donors. The chain couples TRBV5-4 to TRBJ1-4, with D possibly matching TRBD1 (6 bases). The receptor was isolated from a woman aged 45-65 years in good health and CMV-seropositive. Sequenced material: PBMCs. The CDR3 spells CASSPGQPAHNEKLFF. Written as DNA, the CDR3 is TGTGCCAGCAGCCCGGGACAACCAGCCCATAATGAAAAACTGTTTTTT.